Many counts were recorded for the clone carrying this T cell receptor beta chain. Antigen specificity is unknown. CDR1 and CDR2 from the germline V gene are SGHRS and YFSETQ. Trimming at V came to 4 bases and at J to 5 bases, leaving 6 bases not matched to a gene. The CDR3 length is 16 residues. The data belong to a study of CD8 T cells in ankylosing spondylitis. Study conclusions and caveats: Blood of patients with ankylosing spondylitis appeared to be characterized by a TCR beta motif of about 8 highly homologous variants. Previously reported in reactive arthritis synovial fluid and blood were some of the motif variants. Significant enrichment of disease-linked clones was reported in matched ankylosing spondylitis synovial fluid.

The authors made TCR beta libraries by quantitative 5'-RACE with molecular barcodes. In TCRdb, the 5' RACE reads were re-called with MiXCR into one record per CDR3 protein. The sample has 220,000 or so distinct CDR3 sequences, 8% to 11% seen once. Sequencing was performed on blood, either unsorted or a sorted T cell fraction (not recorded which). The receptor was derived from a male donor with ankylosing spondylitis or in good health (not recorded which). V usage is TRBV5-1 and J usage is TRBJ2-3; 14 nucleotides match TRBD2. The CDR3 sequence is CASSGGTSGGRDTQYF. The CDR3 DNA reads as TGCGCCAGCAGCGGGGGGACTAGCGGGGGCCGAGATACGCAGTATTTT.